This is a list of T cell receptor beta chains from one sample in a study of T-cell memory formation after mild COVID-19. TCRdb re-called the 5' RACE reads with MiXCR, one entry per CDR3 protein. The repertoire includes fewer than 350,000 distinct CDR3 sequences, approximately 18% of them detected once, and 20% to 25% sits in the top ten. The sequenced sample was PBMCs or a T cell subset sorted from them (not recorded which). These receptors came from a man between 18 and 29 years old who had mild COVID-19 (a few samples of this study predate the infection). Cell type and time point are not known. Both conserved end residues are part of each CDR3. Each record gives: J gene, clone size, D gene, V gene, CDR3 protein, CDR3 DNA. The D gene is left open where the match is weak. Clone size appears in some rows only: once, few, many, or a class for an expanded clone.

>TRBJ2-3|many|NA|TRBV24-1
CATEQGGSLDTQYF
TGTGCCACCGAACAGGGGGGGAGCTTAGATACGCAGTATTTT
>TRBJ2-7|NA|NA|TRBV29-1
CSVESRGSNYEQYF
TGCAGCGTTGAATCCAGGGGTTCAAACTACGAGCAGTACTTC
>TRBJ1-1|few|TRBD1|TRBV5-4
CASRQGGTTEAFF
TGTGCCAGCCGACAGGGAGGGACCACTGAAGCTTTCTTT
>TRBJ2-7|NA|NA|TRBV14
CASRIRDASSYEQYF
TGTGCCAGCAGAATAAGGGATGCCAGCTCCTACGAGCAGTACTTC
>TRBJ2-7|NA|NA|TRBV12-3/TRBV12-4
CASSLSPGTIYEQYF
TGTGCCAGCAGTTTGTCGCCGGGGACAATCTACGAGCAGTACTTC
>TRBJ2-1|NA|TRBD2|TRBV6-1
CASSEKLAGHNEQFF
TGTGCCAGCAGTGAGAAGCTAGCGGGACACAATGAGCAGTTCTTC
>TRBJ1-6|few|NA|TRBV6-2/TRBV6-3
CASSRDGNGNSPLHF
TGTGCCAGCAGTCGGGACGGTAACGGGAATTCACCCCTCCACTTT
>TRBJ1-3|few|NA|TRBV3-1
CASSPYQGDPHF
TGTGCCAGCAGCCCTTATCAAGGAGATCCCCATTTT
>TRBJ1-3|NA|NA|TRBV7-2
CASSFGGNTIYF
TGTGCCAGCAGCTTCGGCGGAAACACCATATATTTT
>TRBJ1-5|NA|NA|TRBV7-6
CASSLRVHQPQHF
TGTGCCAGCAGCCTCCGGGTTCATCAGCCCCAGCATTTT
>TRBJ1-5|many|NA|TRBV6-6
CASSPSDSNQPQHF
TGTGCCAGCAGCCCCAGCGATAGCAATCAGCCCCAGCATTTT
>TRBJ1-3|NA|NA|TRBV20-1
CSALDLYGGGNTIYF
TGCAGTGCCCTCGACTTGTATGGAGGTGGAAACACCATATATTTT
>TRBJ1-1|NA|TRBD1|TRBV2
CASRGQVINTEAFF
TGTGCCAGCAGGGGACAGGTAATAAACACTGAAGCTTTCTTT
>TRBJ2-7|NA|NA|TRBV28
CASRSGGTASYEQYF
TGTGCCAGCAGGTCGGGGGGGACAGCCTCCTACGAGCAGTACTTC
>TRBJ2-5|NA|NA|TRBV10-3
CAISESAQETQYF
TGTGCCATCAGTGAGTCCGCTCAAGAGACCCAGTACTTC
>TRBJ2-3|NA|TRBD2|TRBV6-2/TRBV6-3
CASERRLAGARTDTQYF
TGTGCCAGCGAACGAAGACTAGCGGGGGCCCGCACAGATACGCAGTATTTT
>TRBJ2-5|few|NA|TRBV7-3
CASSAQGSGETQYF
TGTGCCAGCAGCGCACAGGGGAGCGGGGAGACCCAGTACTTC
>TRBJ2-2|few|NA|TRBV7-9
CASSDTRGTGELFF
TGTGCCAGCAGCGATACCCGGGGAACCGGGGAGCTGTTTTTT
>TRBJ1-1|NA|NA|TRBV7-9
CASSLGQPGNTEAFF
TGTGCCAGCAGCTTAGGTCAACCAGGGAACACTGAAGCTTTCTTT
>TRBJ1-5|NA|NA|TRBV20-1
CSARLPGRGVDQPQHF
TGCAGTGCTAGGTTACCGGGCAGGGGCGTCGATCAGCCCCAGCATTTT
>TRBJ1-1|NA|NA|TRBV5-1
CASSSHRLNTEAFF
TGCGCCAGCAGCTCCCACAGGCTGAACACTGAAGCTTTCTTT
>TRBJ2-1|few|TRBD2|TRBV4-1
CASSQEIPLAGGLEQFF
TGCGCCAGCAGCCAAGAGATCCCACTAGCGGGGGGGCTTGAGCAGTTCTTC
>TRBJ1-6|NA|NA|TRBV18
CASSPEGGESPLHF
TGTGCCAGCTCACCAGAGGGTGGGGAGTCACCCCTCCACTTT
>TRBJ2-1|NA|TRBD2|TRBV11-3
CASSLAGGVHNEQFF
TGTGCCAGCAGCTTAGCGGGGGGGGTCCACAATGAGCAGTTCTTC
>TRBJ1-2|few|NA|TRBV10-3
CAISPQGGGYGYTF
TGTGCCATCAGCCCACAGGGAGGGGGCTATGGCTACACCTTC
>TRBJ2-5|NA|NA|TRBV5-1
CASSLRGPLGKTQYF
TGCGCCAGCAGCTTGAGAGGGCCCCTTGGGAAGACCCAGTACTTC
>TRBJ2-2|NA|TRBD2|TRBV3-1
CASSPSPGLAAGGGELFF
TGTGCCAGCAGCCCGAGCCCGGGACTAGCCGCAGGCGGAGGGGAGCTGTTTTTT
>TRBJ1-1|few|NA|TRBV5-1
CASIPLGGSEAFF
TGCGCCAGCATCCCCCTCGGGGGTTCTGAAGCTTTCTTT
>TRBJ2-5|many|TRBD2|TRBV5-6
CASSWGGEETQYF
TGTGCCAGCAGCTGGGGAGGGGAAGAGACCCAGTACTTC
>TRBJ1-5|few|TRBD1|TRBV7-6
CASSLGQENQPQHF
TGTGCCAGCAGCTTGGGACAGGAAAATCAGCCCCAGCATTTT
>TRBJ2-4|NA|TRBD1|TRBV9
CASSVTGVAKNIQYF
TGTGCCAGCAGCGTAACAGGGGTAGCCAAAAACATTCAGTACTTC
>TRBJ1-6|few|TRBD1|TRBV5-1
CASSWEGAQPLHF
TGCGCCAGCAGCTGGGAGGGGGCCCAACCCCTCCACTTT
>TRBJ2-5|NA|NA|TRBV20-1
CSARDWTLVETQYF
TGCAGTGCTAGAGATTGGACTCTCGTGGAGACCCAGTACTTC
>TRBJ1-1|few|NA|TRBV19
CASSISGRGTEAFF
TGTGCCAGTAGTATTTCCGGTAGGGGCACTGAAGCTTTCTTT
>TRBJ1-2|few|NA|TRBV7-2
CASSKPDSTLSDGYTF
TGTGCCAGCAGCAAGCCTGACAGTACACTTAGCGATGGCTACACCTTC
>TRBJ1-5|NA|NA|TRBV28
CASSPRQVGRQPQHF
TGTGCCAGCAGTCCCCGACAGGTGGGACGCCAGCCCCAGCATTTT
>TRBJ2-2|NA|NA|TRBV6-5
CASSYSGGHINTGELFF
TGTGCCAGCAGTTACTCGGGGGGACATATCAACACCGGGGAGCTGTTTTTT
>TRBJ1-1|NA|TRBD1|TRBV6-1
CASSGKDRAIPEAFF
TGTGCCAGCAGTGGGAAGGACAGGGCTATTCCTGAAGCTTTCTTT
>TRBJ2-3|NA|NA|TRBV5-5
CASSSLVGGPTRTDTQYF
TGTGCCAGCAGCTCCCTCGTGGGGGGCCCCACCCGCACAGATACGCAGTATTTT